These 4 T cell receptor beta chains were sequenced from one sample in a study of CD8+ T cells in alopecia areata. Extracted from the samples, RNA was reverse transcribed into cDNA to serve as the sequencing template. The assay was immunoSEQ multiplex PCR, and TCRdb's table has in-frame clones only and misses some. The sample holds more than 110,000 clones; about four fifths are singletons and the top ten take around a quarter. The treatment here: oral pan-JAK inhibitor, 5-10 mg twice daily. The sample consisted of CD8+ T cells sorted from blood, taken at week 4, from a patient treated with tofacitinib. These receptors originate from a human donor with alopecia areata.

V is TRBV7-6 and J is TRBJ2-1; D possibly matches TRBD1 or TRBD2 (5 bases each). Trimming pared 5 bases from V and 5 bases from J, leaving 19 bases between. The CDR3 loop spans 16 amino acids. Germline CDR1 is SGHVS and CDR2 is FNYEAQ. CDR3 sequence (DNA): TGTGCCAGCAGCCCAGTCCCGTCCGGGGCTGACAATGAGCAGTTCTTC. Translation: CASSPVPSGADNEQFF.

The CDR3 nucleotides are TGCGCCACCTCGGACGTGAGCGGAGAGACCCAGTACTTC. Translated, it gives CATSDVSGETQYF. V and J are TRBV10-2 and TRBJ2-5; D perhaps matches TRBD2 (5 bases). There are 13 residues in the CDR3. V was clipped by 10 bases and J by 4 bases, with 16 bases between them. Germline lookup yields CDR1 WSHSY and CDR2 SAAADI.

This clone has just a few counts. J is TRBJ2-5 and V is TRBV7-8; 8 bases match TRBD2. The CDR3 is 14 amino acids. The junction had 4 bases not matched to a gene; V was cut back by 5 bases and J by 2 bases. Germline V gene data show CDR1 as SGHVS and CDR2 as FQNEAQ. The CDR3, as DNA: TGTGCCAGCAGCCACACTAGCGGTCAAGAGACCCAGTACTTC. It translates to CASSHTSGQETQYF.

This chain joins TRBV12-5 and TRBJ2-1, with 7 bases matching TRBD2. Trimming cost V 6 bases and J 5 bases; bases outside gene matches: 10. The CDR3 has 15 residues. Germline lookup yields CDR1 LGHNT and CDR2 FRNRAP. The CDR3 reads CASGGLVRGHNEQFF. CDR3 DNA: TGTGCTAGTGGCGGACTAGTCCGCGGGCACAATGAGCAGTTCTTC. The full variable domain, with the rest looked up from reference TRBV12-5 and TRBJ2-1, is DARVTQTPRHKVTEMGQEVTMRCQPILGHNTVFWYRQTMMQGLELLAYFRNRAPLDDSGMPKDRFSAEMPDATLATLKIQPSEPRDSAVYFCASGGLVRGHNEQFFGPGTRLTVL.